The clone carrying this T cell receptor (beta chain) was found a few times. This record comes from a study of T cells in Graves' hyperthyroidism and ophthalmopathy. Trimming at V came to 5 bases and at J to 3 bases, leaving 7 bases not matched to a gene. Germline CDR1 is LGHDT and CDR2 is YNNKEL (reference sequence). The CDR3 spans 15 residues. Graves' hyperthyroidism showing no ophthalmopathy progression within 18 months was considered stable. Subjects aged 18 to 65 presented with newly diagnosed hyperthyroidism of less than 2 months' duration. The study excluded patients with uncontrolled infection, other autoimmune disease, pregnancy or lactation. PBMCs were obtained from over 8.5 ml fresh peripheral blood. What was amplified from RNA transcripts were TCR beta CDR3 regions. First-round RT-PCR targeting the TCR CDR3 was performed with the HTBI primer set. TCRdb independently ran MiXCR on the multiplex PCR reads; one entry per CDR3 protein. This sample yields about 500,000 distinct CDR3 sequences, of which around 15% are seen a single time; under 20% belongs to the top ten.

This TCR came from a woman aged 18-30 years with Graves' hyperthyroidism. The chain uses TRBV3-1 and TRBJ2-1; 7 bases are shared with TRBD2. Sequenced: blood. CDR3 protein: CASSEGSGNYNEQFF. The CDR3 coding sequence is TGTGCCAGCAGCGAGGGGAGCGGGAACTACAATGAGCAGTTCTTC.